A single sample gave rise to the 29 T cell receptor beta chains below, sequenced in a study of blood T cell repertoires in COVID-19. The method was immunoSEQ multiplex PCR; TCRdb's version includes in-frame clones alone and lacks a portion of them. This sample has 350,000 to 450,000 clones, with around 87% found just once. The sample comprised peripheral blood. The receptor set was obtained from a woman aged 55 to 70 with COVID-19, enrolled during active disease.

The rearrangement links TRBV5-4 to TRBJ2-5; 8 bases match TRBD1. Germline V gives CDR1 SGHNT, CDR2 YYREEE (reference sequence). V lost 5 bases to trimming and J lost 5 bases; unmatched junction nucleotides: 14. CDR3 size: 16 residues. CDR3 in amino acids: CASSYTRTGIGETQYF. As DNA, the CDR3 is TGTGCCAGCAGTTATACCAGGACAGGGATAGGGGAGACCCAGTACTTC.

The gene calls are TRBV19 and TRBJ1-3, with D perhaps matching TRBD1 (6 bases). The V gene's germline CDR1 is LNHDA and CDR2 SQIVND (reference sequence). This CDR3 is 16 amino acids long. Trimming shortened V by 5 bases and J by 2 bases, and 16 bases separated the two germline ends. The CDR3 sequence: CASSPQQGSAGNTIYF. In DNA, the CDR3 is TGTGCCAGTAGTCCCCAACAGGGTTCGGCTGGAAACACCATATATTTT. Filled out from reference TRBV19 and TRBJ1-3, the complete variable domain reads DGGITQSPKYLFRKEGQNVTLSCEQNLNHDAMYWYRQDPGQGLRLIYYSQIVNDFQKGDIAEGYSVSREKKESFPLTVTSAQKNPTAFYLCASSPQQGSAGNTIYFGEGSWLTVV.

On this clone: An end of the junction does not agree with germline; a read error may underlie this. The CDR3 loop is CASSLTPGRGELFF. CDR3 DNA sequence: TGTGCCAGCAGCCTAACCCCCGGGAGGGGGGAGCTGTTTTTT. The chain is built from TRBV7-3 and TRBJ2-2; TRBD2 aligns across 7 bases. Germline CDR1 reads SGHTA; CDR2 reads FQGTGA. This CDR3 has 14 amino acids.

The chain uses TRBV19 and TRBJ1-5; D not certain. The CDR3 is 13 residues long. Trimming cost V 3 bases and J 11 bases, with 14 bases left between them. Germline CDR1 reads LNHDA; CDR2 reads SQIVND (reference sequence). CDR3 in amino acids: CASSIGLIKAQHF. CDR3 coding DNA: TGTGCCAGTAGTATTGGACTGATCAAAGCCCAGCATTTT.

The V call is TRBV13, the J call TRBJ1-1, with D hard to call. The germline V gene has CDR1 PRHDT and CDR2 FYEKMQ (reference sequence). V lost 6 bases and J 1 base, leaving 12 bases between the germline ends. There are 14 residues in the CDR3. CDR3 amino acids: CASRREGWNTEAFF. The CDR3 bases are TGTGCCAGCAGACGCGAGGGATGGAACACTGAAGCTTTCTTT.

The rearrangement links TRBV28 to TRBJ2-3; TRBD2 agrees at 8 bases. CDR1 MDHEN and CDR2 SYDVKM come from the germline V gene. CDR3 size: 16 residues. The junction had 8 bases not matched to a gene; V was cut back by 4 bases and J by 2 bases. Here the CDR3 DNA reads TGTGCCAGCAGTTCCCATGAAGCGGGGGACACAGATACGCAGTATTTT. This gives the protein CASSSHEAGDTDTQYF. Using reference TRBV28 and TRBJ2-3 for the parts outside the CDR3, the full variable domain is DVKVTQSSRYLVKRTGEKVFLECVQDMDHENMFWYRQDPGLGLRLIYFSYDVKMKEKGDIPEGYSVSREKKERFSLILESASTNQTSMYLCASSSHEAGDTDTQYFGPGTRLTVL.

The rearrangement uses TRBV18 and TRBJ2-3; 8 nucleotides align to TRBD1. The J segment lost 4 bases and the V segment lost 4 bases, leaving 4 bases of the junction unmatched. Germline V CDR1 and CDR2: KGHSH, LQKENI. The CDR3 is 14 residues long. DNA of the CDR3: TGTGCCAGCTCACAACAGGGGGAGGCAGATACGCAGTATTTT. Translated: CASSQQGEADTQYF.

This rearrangement joins TRBV28 to TRBJ2-2, with D possibly being TRBD2 (5 bases). CDR3 length: 13 residues. Germline V lookup: CDR1 MDHEN, CDR2 SYDVKM. V lost 7 bases and J 5 bases, leaving 11 bases between the germline ends. CDR3 bases: TGTGCCAGCATCGGGGTTTGGACCGGGGAGCTGTTTTTT. Protein: CASIGVWTGELFF.

This chain uses TRBV30 with TRBJ1-2; 7 bases fit TRBD1. The CDR3 covers 12 residues. J lost 6 bases, V lost 3 bases, and 4 bases had no gene match. Looked up from germline, CDR1 is GTSNPN and CDR2 is SVGIG (reference sequence). The CDR3 loop is CAWRRGLDGYTF. DNA of the CDR3: TGTGCCTGGAGGAGGGGGCTGGATGGCTACACCTTC.

This chain connects TRBV5-1 to TRBJ2-1; perhaps TRBD1 as D (5 bases). Trimming cost V 2 bases and J 6 bases, with 9 bases left between them. Germline V gives CDR1 SGHRS, CDR2 YFSETQ. The CDR3 runs to 13 residues. The CDR3 nucleotides are TGCGCCAGCAGCTTAGGGGTCGGCAATGAGCAGTTCTTC. This sequence encodes CASSLGVGNEQFF.

This chain connects TRBV9 to TRBJ2-5; 11 bases map to TRBD1. This CDR3 region has 15 residues. The V and J ends lost 3 bases and 5 bases, in that order; junction bases with no gene match: 6. Looked up from germline, CDR1 is SGDLS and CDR2 is YYNGEE. The CDR3 DNA reads as TGTGCCAGCAGCGCACCCGGGACAGGGGGGGAGACCCAGTACTTC. Amino acids: CASSAPGTGGETQYF.

The chain uses TRBV3-1 (or the pseudogene TRBV3-2) and TRBJ1-2; no clear D gene. This CDR3 contains 13 residues. V dropped 6 bases and J dropped 8 bases, with 16 bases sitting between them. The V gene's germline CDR1 is LGHDT and CDR2 YNNKEL (reference sequence). For the CDR3, the DNA is TGTGCCAGCAGTCATCAGCAGGCGGGCGGCTACACCTTC. Protein sequence: CASSHQQAGGYTF.

The chain links TRBV2 to TRBJ1-2; 9 nucleotides agree with TRBD1. Germline V gives CDR1 SNHLY, CDR2 FYNNEI. With 7 bases clipped from V and 6 bases from J, the junction kept 18 bases outside the gene matches. The CDR3 is 17 residues long. CDR3 in DNA: TGTGCCAGCACCGTCCCGGGACAGGGTAAGGGTGTAGATGGCTACACCTTC. This encodes CASTVPGQGKGVDGYTF.

V gene TRBV6-5 combines with J gene TRBJ1-6; D unresolved. Deletions cut 8 bases from V and 7 bases from J, with 12 bases between. The CDR3 totals 13 residues. CDR1 MNHEY and CDR2 SVGAGI come from the germline V gene. In nucleotides, the CDR3 is TGTGCCAGCTCCGAGACTCGGAATTCACCCCTCCACTTT. Its protein product is CASSETRNSPLHF.

This sequence joins TRBV5-4 and TRBJ2-2; D perhaps matches TRBD1 (6 bases). The CDR3 consists of 16 residues. V lost 3 bases and J lost 4, with 16 bases in between. Germline lookup yields CDR1 SGHNT and CDR2 YYREEE (reference sequence). Written as DNA, the CDR3 is TGTGCCAGCAGCTCTCTTACAGGGACGAGCACCGGGGAGCTGTTTTTT. This sequence encodes CASSSLTGTSTGELFF. Combining the CDR3 with reference TRBV5-4 and TRBJ2-2 gives the whole variable domain ETGVTQSPTHLIKTRGQQVTLRCSSQSGHNTVSWYQQALGQGPQFIFQYYREEENGRGNFPPRFSGLQFPNYSSELNVNALELDDSALYLCASSSLTGTSTGELFFGEGSRLTVL.

CDR3 sequence reads: CASSRGRGSTEAFF. In DNA form, the CDR3 reads TGTGCCAGCAGTCGCGGCCGGGGGTCTACTGAAGCTTTCTTT. This rearrangement joins TRBV5-8 to TRBJ1-1, with D maybe TRBD1 (5 bases). Germline V gives CDR1 SGHTS, CDR2 YDEGEE. CDR3 length equals 14 residues. V gave up 5 bases and J gave up 5 bases, with 16 bases separating them.

This clone has only one observation. This rearrangement joins TRBV11-3 to TRBJ2-1; D ambiguous. The V end was cut by 4 bases, the J end by 8 bases, with 9 bases between. There are 12 residues in the CDR3. CDR1 and CDR2 (germline): SGHNT, YENEEA. Here the CDR3 DNA reads TGTGCCAGCAGCTCCGGTCGGTATGAGCAGTTCTTC. Translated, it gives CASSSGRYEQFF.

V is TRBV3-1 (or the pseudogene TRBV3-2) and J is TRBJ1-3; D ambiguous. CDR1 LGHDT and CDR2 YNNKEL come from the germline V gene (reference sequence). V lost 4 bases, J lost 4 bases, and 5 bases lay in between. The CDR3 extends over 12 amino acids. CDR3 nucleotide sequence: TGTGCCAGCAGCCTCGGGGGAAACACCATATATTTT. Encoded protein: CASSLGGNTIYF.

This clone was counted a single time. The CDR3 loop reads CSASPGQGGETQYF. The CDR3 DNA is TGCAGTGCTAGTCCCGGACAGGGTGGAGAGACCCAGTACTTC. The chain links TRBV20-1 to TRBJ2-5; 8 nucleotides agree with TRBD1. The CDR3 loop spans 14 amino acids. Germline assignment: CDR1 DFQATT and CDR2 SNEGSKA (reference sequence). V was pared by 3 bases and J by 4 bases, with 7 bases of the junction left unmatched.

V gene TRBV2 combines with J gene TRBJ1-5; TRBD1 agrees at 8 bases. Germline V gene sequence: CDR1 SNHLY, CDR2 FYNNEI. The CDR3 spans 15 residues. V dropped 6 bases and J dropped 7; count of bases not matched to a gene: 11. The CDR3 region is CASSSGTGLEQPQHF. CDR3 DNA sequence: TGTGCCAGCAGCTCCGGGACAGGACTAGAGCAGCCCCAGCATTTT.

This clone appeared once. The chain uses TRBV10-2 and TRBJ2-1; TRBD1 agrees at 9 bases. J was trimmed by 7 bases and V by 11 bases; bases with no gene match: 12. Per the germline V gene, CDR1 is WSHSY and CDR2 is SAAADI. This CDR3 has 14 residues. The CDR3 nucleotides read TGCGCCGGCTCCGGGACAGGGACACGGAATGAGCAGTTCTTC. It is translated as CAGSGTGTRNEQFF.

The chain has TRBV7-3 and TRBJ2-7; TRBD2 matches at 8 bases. After removal of 5 bases from V and 2 bases from J, the junction contained 8 bases not matched to a gene. Germline CDR1 is SGHTA and CDR2 is FQGTGA. CDR3 length equals 15 residues. The CDR3 nucleotides are TGTGCCAGCAGCCCCGGGGGGGACTCCCCCTACGAGCAGTACTTC. Protein sequence: CASSPGGDSPYEQYF.

The CDR3 DNA reads as TGCGCCAGCAGTGATTACTCAGGGCGAGAGCAGTACTTC. Translated: CASSDYSGREQYF. The rearrangement uses TRBV10-2 and TRBJ2-7; D is perhaps TRBD1 (5 bases). V was clipped by 3 bases and J by 7 bases, with 13 bases between them. Germline CDR1 reads WSHSY; CDR2 reads SAAADI. This CDR3 has 13 residues.

This rearrangement joins TRBV3-1 (or the pseudogene TRBV3-2) to TRBJ2-5; unclear D gene. This CDR3 contains 12 residues. V lost 4 bases and J 7 bases, leaving 10 bases between the germline ends. Germline values: CDR1 LGHDT, CDR2 YNNKEL (reference sequence). The CDR3 is CASSPPTWTQYF. As DNA, the CDR3 is TGTGCCAGCAGCCCTCCGACTTGGACCCAGTACTTC.

The chain joins TRBV30 to TRBJ1-2, with D uncertain. The V end was cut by 0 bases, the J end by 4 bases, with 9 bases between. This CDR3 has 13 amino acids. Germline CDR1 and CDR2: GTSNPN and SVGIG (reference sequence). The CDR3 nucleotides read TGTGCCTGGAGTGTACAAGGGAGCTATGGCTACACCTTC. Amino acids: CAWSVQGSYGYTF.

The chain recombines TRBV12-5 with TRBJ2-3; D is possibly TRBD1 (6 bases). Germline assignment: CDR1 LGHNT and CDR2 FRNRAP. The CDR3 contains 15 residues. V was cut by 4 bases and J by 2 bases, with 13 bases left in between. The CDR3 reads CASGSQGQITDTQYF. The CDR3 DNA is TGTGCTAGTGGTTCCCAAGGACAGATCACAGATACGCAGTATTTT. Full variable domain (remainder filled in from reference TRBV12-5 and TRBJ2-3): DARVTQTPRHKVTEMGQEVTMRCQPILGHNTVFWYRQTMMQGLELLAYFRNRAPLDDSGMPKDRFSAEMPDATLATLKIQPSEPRDSAVYFCASGSQGQITDTQYFGPGTRLTVL.

The rearrangement links TRBV4-1 to TRBJ1-2, with D uncertain. The CDR3 runs to 15 residues. CDR1 MGHRA and CDR2 YSYEKL come from the germline V gene. V lost 1 base and J 3 bases, leaving 12 bases between the germline ends. The CDR3 spells CASSQGPGSDYGYTF. The DNA of the CDR3 is TGCGCCAGCAGCCAAGGCCCCGGGTCAGACTATGGCTACACCTTC.

The CDR3 coding sequence is TGTGCCAGCTCGCGGGGAAAGGATGAAAAACTGTTTTTT. This encodes CASSRGKDEKLFF. The chain is built from TRBV18 and TRBJ1-4; D gene uncertain. This CDR3 is built from 13 residues. V was cut by 6 bases and J by 6 bases, with 11 bases left in between. The germline V gene encodes CDR1 KGHSH and CDR2 LQKENI. Variable domain in full (rest from reference TRBV18 and TRBJ1-4): NAGVMQNPRHLVRRRGQEARLRCSPMKGHSHVYWYRQLPEEGLKFMVYLQKENIIDESGMPKERFSAEFPKEGPSILRIQQVVRGDSAAYFCASSRGKDEKLFFGSGTQLSVL.

In nucleotides, the CDR3 is TGTGCCAGCAGCCATGCAGGACAGGGAAAAGCTGGCTACACCTTC. It encodes CASSHAGQGKAGYTF. The chain recombines TRBV14 with TRBJ1-2, with TRBD1 matching 8 bases. The CDR3 has 15 residues. V was clipped by 3 bases and J by 7 bases; unmatched bases: 10. Germline CDR1 and CDR2: SGHDN and FVKESK.